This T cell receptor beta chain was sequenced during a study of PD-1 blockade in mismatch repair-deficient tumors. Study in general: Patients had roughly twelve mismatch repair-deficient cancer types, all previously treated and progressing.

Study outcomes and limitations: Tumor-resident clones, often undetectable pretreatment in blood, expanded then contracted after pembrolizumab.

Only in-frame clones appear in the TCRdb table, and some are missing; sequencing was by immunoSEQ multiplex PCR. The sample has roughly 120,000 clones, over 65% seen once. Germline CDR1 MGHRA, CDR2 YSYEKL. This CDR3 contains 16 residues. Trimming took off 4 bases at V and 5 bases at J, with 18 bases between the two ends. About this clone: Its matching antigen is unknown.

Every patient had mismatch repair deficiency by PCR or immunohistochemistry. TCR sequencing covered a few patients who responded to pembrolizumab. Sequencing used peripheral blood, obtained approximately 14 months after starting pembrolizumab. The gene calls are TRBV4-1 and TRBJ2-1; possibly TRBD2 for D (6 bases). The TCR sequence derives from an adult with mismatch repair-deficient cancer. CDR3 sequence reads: CASSPVGGEIHNEQFF. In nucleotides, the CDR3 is TGCGCCAGCAGCCCCGTGGGGGGAGAGATCCACAATGAGCAGTTCTTC.